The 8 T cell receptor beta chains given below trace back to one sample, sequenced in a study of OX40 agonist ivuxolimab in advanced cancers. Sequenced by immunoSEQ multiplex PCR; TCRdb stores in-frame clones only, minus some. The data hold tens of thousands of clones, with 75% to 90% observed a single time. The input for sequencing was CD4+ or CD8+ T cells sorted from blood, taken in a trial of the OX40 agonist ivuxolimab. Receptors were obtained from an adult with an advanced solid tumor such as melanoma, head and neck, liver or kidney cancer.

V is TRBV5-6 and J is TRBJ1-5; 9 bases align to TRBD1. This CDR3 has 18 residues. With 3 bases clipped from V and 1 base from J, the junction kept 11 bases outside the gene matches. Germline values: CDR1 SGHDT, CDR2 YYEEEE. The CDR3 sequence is CASSSRDRVWGSNQPQHF. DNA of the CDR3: TGTGCCAGCAGCTCCCGGGACAGGGTGTGGGGAAGCAATCAGCCCCAGCATTTT.

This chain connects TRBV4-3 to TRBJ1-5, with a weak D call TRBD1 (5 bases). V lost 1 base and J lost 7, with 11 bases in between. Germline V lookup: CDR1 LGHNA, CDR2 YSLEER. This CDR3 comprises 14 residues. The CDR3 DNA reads TGCGCCAGCAGCCAAGTAAGGGGTGGCCAGCCCCAGCATTTT. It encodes CASSQVRGGQPQHF.

The CDR3: CASSQGPGAGGLGEQFF. The CDR3, as DNA: TGCGCCAGCAGCCAAGGCCCCGGTGCGGGGGGGCTCGGTGAGCAGTTCTTC. The rearrangement uses TRBV4-3 and TRBJ2-1; 9 bases align to TRBD2. The V segment lost 1 base and the J segment 9 bases; nucleotides outside the gene matches: 13. Per the germline V gene, CDR1 is LGHNA and CDR2 is YSLEER. The CDR3 loop spans 17 amino acids.

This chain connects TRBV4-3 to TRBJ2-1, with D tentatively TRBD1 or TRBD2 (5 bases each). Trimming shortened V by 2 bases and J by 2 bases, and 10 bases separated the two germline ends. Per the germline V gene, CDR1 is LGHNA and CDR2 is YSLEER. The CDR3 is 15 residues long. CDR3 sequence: CASSQSGDPYNEQFF. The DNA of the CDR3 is TGCGCCAGCAGCCAATCCGGGGACCCCTACAATGAGCAGTTCTTC.

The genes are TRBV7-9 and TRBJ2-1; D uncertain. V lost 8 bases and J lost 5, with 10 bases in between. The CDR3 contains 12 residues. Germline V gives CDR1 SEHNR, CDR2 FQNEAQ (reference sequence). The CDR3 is CASRQADNEQFF. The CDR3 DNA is TGTGCCAGCCGCCAAGCCGACAATGAGCAGTTCTTC.

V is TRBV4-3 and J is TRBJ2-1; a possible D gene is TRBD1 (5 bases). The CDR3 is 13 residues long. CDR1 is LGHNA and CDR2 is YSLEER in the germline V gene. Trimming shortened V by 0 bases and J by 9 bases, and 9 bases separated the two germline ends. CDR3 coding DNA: TGCGCCAGCAGCCAAGATACAGGTCGTGAGCAGTTCTTC. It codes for CASSQDTGREQFF.

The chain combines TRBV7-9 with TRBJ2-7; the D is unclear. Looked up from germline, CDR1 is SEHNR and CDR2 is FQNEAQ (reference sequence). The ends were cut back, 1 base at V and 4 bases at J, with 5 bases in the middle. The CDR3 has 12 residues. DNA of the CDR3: TGTGCCAGCAGCTTAGTTTCATACGAGCAGTACTTC. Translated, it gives CASSLVSYEQYF.

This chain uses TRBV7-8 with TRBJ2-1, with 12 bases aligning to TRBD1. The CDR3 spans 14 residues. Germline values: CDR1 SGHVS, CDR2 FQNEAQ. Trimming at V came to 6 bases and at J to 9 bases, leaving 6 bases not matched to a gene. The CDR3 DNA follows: TGTGCCAGCAGGGGGGACAGGGGGCGCAGTGAGCAGTTCTTC. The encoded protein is CASRGDRGRSEQFF. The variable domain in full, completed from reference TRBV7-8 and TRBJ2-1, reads GAGVSQSPRYKVAKRGQDVALRCDPISGHVSLFWYQQALGQGPEFLTYFQNEAQLDKSGLPSDRFFAERPEGSVSTLKIQRTQQEDSAVYLCASRGDRGRSEQFFGPGTRLTVL.